The 3 T cell receptor beta chains below were found in one sample sequenced in a study of early T cells in non-severe SARS-CoV-2 infection. TCRdb recomputed calls from the 5' RACE reads with MiXCR, one row per CDR3 protein. Of roughly 45,000 distinct CDR3 sequences listed, around 10% are singletons. The sequenced sample was whole blood. Receptor source: an adult who was a healthcare worker with PCR-confirmed SARS-CoV-2 infection or an uninfected control (not recorded which).

On this clonotype itself: A much bigger clone sits one base away, suggesting this may be a read error. The chain is built from TRBV4-1 and TRBJ2-1; TRBD1 matches 9 bases. In germline, CDR1 is MGHRA, CDR2 YSYEKL. This CDR3 has 16 residues. This chain's CDR3 is CASSQDRTGAYIEQFF. CDR3 sequence (DNA): TGCGCCAGCAGCCAAGACCGGACAGGGGCTTACATTGAGCAGTTCTTC.

This clonotype came up a few times. The chain carries TRBV12-3 or TRBV12-4 and TRBJ1-1; D gene uncertain. V shed 0 bases and J shed 0 bases, with 5 bases lying between them. The CDR3 totals 14 residues. CDR3 in DNA: TGTGCCAGCAGTTTAGCTGCGGTGAACACTGAAGCTTTCTTT. Its translation is CASSLAAVNTEAFF.

This clonotype showed up many times. The rearrangement joins TRBV28 to TRBJ1-5; D possibly corresponds to TRBD1 (6 bases). Between the trimmed V and J ends, which lost 7 bases and 5 bases, there was a span of 9 bases. CDR1 is MDHEN and CDR2 is SYDVKM in the germline V gene. There are 12 residues in the CDR3. The CDR3 bases are TGTGCCAGCACACCAGGGGATCAGCCCCAGCATTTT. This gives the protein CASTPGDQPQHF.